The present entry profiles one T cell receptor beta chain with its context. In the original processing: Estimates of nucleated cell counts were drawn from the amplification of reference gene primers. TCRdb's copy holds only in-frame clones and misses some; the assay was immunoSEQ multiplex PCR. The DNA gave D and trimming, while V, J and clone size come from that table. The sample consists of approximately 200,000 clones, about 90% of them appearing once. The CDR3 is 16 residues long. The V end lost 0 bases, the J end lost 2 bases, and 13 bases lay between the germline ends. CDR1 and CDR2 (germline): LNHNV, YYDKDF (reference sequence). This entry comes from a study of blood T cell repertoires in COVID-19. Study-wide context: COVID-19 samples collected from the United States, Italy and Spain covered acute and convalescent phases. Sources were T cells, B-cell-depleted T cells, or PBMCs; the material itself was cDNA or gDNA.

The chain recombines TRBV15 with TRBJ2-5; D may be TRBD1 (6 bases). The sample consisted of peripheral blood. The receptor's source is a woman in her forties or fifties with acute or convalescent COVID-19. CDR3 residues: CATSREGGNLQETQYF. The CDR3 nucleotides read TGTGCCACCAGCAGAGAAGGGGGTAATCTGCAAGAGACCCAGTACTTC.